This T cell receptor beta chain was sequenced during a study of blood T cell repertoires in COVID-19. As for the study in general: Specimens from acute and convalescent COVID-19 originated in the United States, Italy and Spain. From T cells, B-cell-depleted T cells, or PBMCs came the material, which was cDNA or gDNA.

CDR3 length: 14 amino acids. J was trimmed by 6 bases and V by 0 bases; bases with no gene match: 1. Germline CDR1 MRHNA, CDR2 SNTAGT. Original processing methods: Nucleated cell counts were estimated from reference gene primer amplification. The method was immunoSEQ multiplex PCR; TCRdb's version includes in-frame clones alone and lacks a portion of them. V and J calls and clone size come straight from that table; D and trimming were deduced from the DNA. The sample contains about 190,000 clones, roughly 80% of which appear only once. The rearrangement joins TRBV6-4 to TRBJ1-1; 10 nucleotides line up with TRBD1. The sample consisted of peripheral blood. The origin of this receptor is a man in his thirties or forties with active or convalescent COVID-19. The CDR3 DNA follows: TGTGCCAGCAGTGACTCGACAGGGGGCCCTGAAGCTTTCTTT. This codes for CASSDSTGGPEAFF.